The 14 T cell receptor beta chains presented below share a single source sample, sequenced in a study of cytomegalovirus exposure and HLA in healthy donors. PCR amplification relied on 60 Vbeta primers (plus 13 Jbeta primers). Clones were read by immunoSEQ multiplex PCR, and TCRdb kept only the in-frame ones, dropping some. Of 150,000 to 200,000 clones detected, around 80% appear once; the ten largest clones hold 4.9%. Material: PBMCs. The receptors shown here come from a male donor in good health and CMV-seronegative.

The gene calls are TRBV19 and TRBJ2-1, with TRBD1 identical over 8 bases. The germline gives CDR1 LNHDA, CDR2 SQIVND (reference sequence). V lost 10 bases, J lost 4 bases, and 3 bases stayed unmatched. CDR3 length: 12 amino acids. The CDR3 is CATRDRYNEQFF. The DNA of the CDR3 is TGTGCCACCCGGGACAGGTACAATGAGCAGTTCTTC.

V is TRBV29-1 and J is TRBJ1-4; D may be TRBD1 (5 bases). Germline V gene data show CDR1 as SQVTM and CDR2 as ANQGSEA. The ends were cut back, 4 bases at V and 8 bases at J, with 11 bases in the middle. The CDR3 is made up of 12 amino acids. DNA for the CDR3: TGCAGCGTTGTAGGGGCAGGGGAAAAACTGTTTTTT. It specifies CSVVGAGEKLFF.

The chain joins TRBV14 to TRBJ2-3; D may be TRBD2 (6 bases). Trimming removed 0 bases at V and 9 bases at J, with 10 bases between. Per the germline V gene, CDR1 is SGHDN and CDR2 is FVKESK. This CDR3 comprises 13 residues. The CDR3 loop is CASSQEGGGTQYF. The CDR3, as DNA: TGTGCCAGCAGCCAAGAGGGGGGTGGCACGCAGTATTTT. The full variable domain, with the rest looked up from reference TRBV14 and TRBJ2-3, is EAGVTQFPSHSVIEKGQTVTLRCDPISGHDNLYWYRRVMGKEIKFLLHFVKESKQDESGMPNNRFLAERTGGTYSTLKVQPAELEDSGVYFCASSQEGGGTQYFGPGTRLTVL.

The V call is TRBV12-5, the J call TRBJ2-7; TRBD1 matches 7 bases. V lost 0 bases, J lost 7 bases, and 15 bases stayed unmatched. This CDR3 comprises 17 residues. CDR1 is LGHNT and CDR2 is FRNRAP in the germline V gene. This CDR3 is CASGLVRYGQVNREQYF. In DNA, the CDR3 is TGTGCTAGTGGTTTGGTACGTTATGGACAGGTGAACCGGGAGCAGTACTTC.

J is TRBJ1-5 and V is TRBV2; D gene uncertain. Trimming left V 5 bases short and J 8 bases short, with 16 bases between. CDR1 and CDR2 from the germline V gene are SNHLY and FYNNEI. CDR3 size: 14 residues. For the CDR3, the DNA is TGTGCCAGCAGTAACCAGCCGGGTCGGAAGCCCCAGCATTTT. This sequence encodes CASSNQPGRKPQHF.

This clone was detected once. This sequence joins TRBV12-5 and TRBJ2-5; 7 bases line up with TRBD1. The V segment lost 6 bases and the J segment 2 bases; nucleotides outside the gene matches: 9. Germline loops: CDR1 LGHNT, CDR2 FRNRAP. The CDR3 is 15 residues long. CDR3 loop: CASGYGQATQETQYF. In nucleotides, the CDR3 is TGTGCTAGTGGCTATGGACAGGCAACGCAAGAGACCCAGTACTTC.

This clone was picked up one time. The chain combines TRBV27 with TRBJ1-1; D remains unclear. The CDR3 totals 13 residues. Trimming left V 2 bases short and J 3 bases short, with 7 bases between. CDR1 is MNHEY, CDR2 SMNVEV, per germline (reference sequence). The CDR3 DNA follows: TGTGCCAGCAGTTTAACCTATTACACTGAAGCTTTCTTT. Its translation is CASSLTYYTEAFF.

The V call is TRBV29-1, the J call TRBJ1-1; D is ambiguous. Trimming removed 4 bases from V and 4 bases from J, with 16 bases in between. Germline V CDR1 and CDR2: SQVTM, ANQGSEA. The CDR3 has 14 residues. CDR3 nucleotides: TGCAGCGTTGGCGGCAGTTCCCTAGGCACTGAAGCTTTCTTT. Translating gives CSVGGSSLGTEAFF.

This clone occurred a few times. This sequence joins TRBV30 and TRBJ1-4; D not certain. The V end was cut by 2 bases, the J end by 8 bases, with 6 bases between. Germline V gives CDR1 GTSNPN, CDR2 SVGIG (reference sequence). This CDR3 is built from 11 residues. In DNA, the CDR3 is TGTGCCTGGAGTCTGGGCGAAAAACTGTTTTTT. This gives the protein CAWSLGEKLFF.

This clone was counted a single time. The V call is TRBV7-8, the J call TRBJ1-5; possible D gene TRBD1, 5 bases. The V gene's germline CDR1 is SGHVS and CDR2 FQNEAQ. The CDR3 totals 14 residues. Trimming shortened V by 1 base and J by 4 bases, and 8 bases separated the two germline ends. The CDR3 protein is CASSLERGNQPQHF. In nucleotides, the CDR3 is TGTGCCAGCAGCTTAGAACGGGGGAATCAGCCCCAGCATTTT.

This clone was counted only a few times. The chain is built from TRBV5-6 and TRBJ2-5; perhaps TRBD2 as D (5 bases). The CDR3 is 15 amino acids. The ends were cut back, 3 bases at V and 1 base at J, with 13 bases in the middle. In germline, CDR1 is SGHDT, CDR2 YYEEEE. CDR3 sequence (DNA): TGTGCCAGCAGCTCTCGACCCCGGGGCCAAGAGACCCAGTACTTC. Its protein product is CASSSRPRGQETQYF.

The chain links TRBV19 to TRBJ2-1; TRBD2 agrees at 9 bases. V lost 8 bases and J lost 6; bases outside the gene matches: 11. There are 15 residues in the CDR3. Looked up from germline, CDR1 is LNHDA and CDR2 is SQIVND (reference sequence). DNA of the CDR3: TGTGCCAGTGGCCAGCGGGAGGACCTCTCCAATGAGCAGTTCTTC. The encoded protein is CASGQREDLSNEQFF.

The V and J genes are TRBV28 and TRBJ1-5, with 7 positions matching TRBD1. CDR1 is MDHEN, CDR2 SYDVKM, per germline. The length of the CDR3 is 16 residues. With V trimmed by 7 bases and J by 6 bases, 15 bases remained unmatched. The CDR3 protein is CASKVSGQDFAQPQHF. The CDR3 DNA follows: TGTGCCAGCAAAGTGTCTGGACAGGATTTTGCTCAGCCCCAGCATTTT.

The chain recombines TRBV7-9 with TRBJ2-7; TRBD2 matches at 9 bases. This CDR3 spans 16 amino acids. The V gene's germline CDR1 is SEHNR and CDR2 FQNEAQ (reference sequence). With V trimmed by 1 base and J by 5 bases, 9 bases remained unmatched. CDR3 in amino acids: CASSLGVVAGAHEQYF. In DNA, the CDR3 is TGTGCCAGCAGCTTAGGAGTGGTAGCGGGAGCCCACGAGCAGTACTTC.